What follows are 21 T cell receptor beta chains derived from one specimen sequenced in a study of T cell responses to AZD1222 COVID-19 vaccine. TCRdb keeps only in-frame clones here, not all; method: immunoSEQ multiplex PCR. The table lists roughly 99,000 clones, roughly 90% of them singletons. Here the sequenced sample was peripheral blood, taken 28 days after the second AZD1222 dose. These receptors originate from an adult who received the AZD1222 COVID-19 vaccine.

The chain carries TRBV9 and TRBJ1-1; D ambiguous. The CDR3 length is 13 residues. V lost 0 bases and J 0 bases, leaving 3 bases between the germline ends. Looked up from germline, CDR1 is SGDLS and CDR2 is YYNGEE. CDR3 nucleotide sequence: TGTGCCAGCAGCGTAGAGATGAACACTGAAGCTTTCTTT. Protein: CASSVEMNTEAFF.

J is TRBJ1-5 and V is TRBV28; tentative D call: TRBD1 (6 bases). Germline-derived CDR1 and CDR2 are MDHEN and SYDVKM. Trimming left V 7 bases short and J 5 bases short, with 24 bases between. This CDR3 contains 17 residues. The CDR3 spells CASTRDVGGLSDQPQHF. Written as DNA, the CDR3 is TGTGCCAGCACCAGAGACGTCGGGGGGCTCTCTGATCAGCCCCAGCATTTT. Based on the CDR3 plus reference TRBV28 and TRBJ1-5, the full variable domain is DVKVTQSSRYLVKRTGEKVFLECVQDMDHENMFWYRQDPGLGLRLIYFSYDVKMKEKGDIPEGYSVSREKKERFSLILESASTNQTSMYLCASTRDVGGLSDQPQHFGDGTRLSIL.

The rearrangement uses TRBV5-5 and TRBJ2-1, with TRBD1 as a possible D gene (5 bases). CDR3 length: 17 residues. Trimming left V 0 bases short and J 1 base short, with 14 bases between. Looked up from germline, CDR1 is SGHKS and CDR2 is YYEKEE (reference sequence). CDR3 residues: CASSLDYFRASYNEQFF. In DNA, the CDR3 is TGTGCCAGCAGCTTGGATTATTTCAGGGCTTCCTACAATGAGCAGTTCTTC.

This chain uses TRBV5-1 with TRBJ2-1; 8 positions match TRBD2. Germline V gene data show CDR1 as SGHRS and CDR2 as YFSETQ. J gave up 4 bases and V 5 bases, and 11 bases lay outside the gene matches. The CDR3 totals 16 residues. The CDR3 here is CASSSSGLESYNEQFF. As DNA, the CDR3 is TGCGCCAGCAGTTCGTCGGGACTAGAGTCGTACAATGAGCAGTTCTTC.

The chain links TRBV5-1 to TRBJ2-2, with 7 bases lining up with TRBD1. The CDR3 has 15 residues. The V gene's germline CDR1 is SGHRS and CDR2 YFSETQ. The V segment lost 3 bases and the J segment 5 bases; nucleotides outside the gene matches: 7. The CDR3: CASSSLGGRTGELFF. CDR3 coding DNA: TGCGCCAGCAGCTCGCTAGGGGGCAGGACCGGGGAGCTGTTTTTT. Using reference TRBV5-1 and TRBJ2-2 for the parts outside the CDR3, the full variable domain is KAGVTQTPRYLIKTRGQQVTLSCSPISGHRSVSWYQQTPGQGLQFLFEYFSETQRNKGNFPGRFSGRQFSNSRSEMNVSTLELGDSALYLCASSSLGGRTGELFFGEGSRLTVL.

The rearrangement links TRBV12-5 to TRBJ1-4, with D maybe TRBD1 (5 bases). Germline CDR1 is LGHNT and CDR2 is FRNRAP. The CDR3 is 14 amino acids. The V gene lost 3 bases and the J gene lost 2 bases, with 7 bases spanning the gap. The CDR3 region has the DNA TGTGCTAGTGGTTTATGGGGCACTAATGAAAAACTGTTTTTT. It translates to CASGLWGTNEKLFF.

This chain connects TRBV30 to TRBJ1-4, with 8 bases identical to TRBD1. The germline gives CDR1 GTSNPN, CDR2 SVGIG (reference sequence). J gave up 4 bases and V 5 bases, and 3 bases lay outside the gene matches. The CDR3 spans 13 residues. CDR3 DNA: TGTGCCTGGGGGACAGGCCTTAATGAAAAACTGTTTTTT. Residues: CAWGTGLNEKLFF.

CDR3 sequence reads: CASRDRDRGERNTEAFF. In nucleotides, the CDR3 is TGTGCCAGCAGAGACCGGGACAGGGGCGAGAGGAACACTGAAGCTTTCTTT. The V call is TRBV27, the J call TRBJ1-1, with 10 positions matching TRBD1. V dropped 6 bases and J dropped 1; count of bases not matched to a gene: 11. Germline V lookup: CDR1 MNHEY, CDR2 SMNVEV (reference sequence). This CDR3 has 17 residues.

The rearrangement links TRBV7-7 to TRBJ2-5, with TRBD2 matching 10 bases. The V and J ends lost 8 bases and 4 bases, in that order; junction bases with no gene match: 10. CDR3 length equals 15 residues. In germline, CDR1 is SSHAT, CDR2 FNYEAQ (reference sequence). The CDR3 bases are TGTGCCAGCGGCATAGCGGGAGGAGAGGGAGAGACCCAGTACTTC. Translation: CASGIAGGEGETQYF.

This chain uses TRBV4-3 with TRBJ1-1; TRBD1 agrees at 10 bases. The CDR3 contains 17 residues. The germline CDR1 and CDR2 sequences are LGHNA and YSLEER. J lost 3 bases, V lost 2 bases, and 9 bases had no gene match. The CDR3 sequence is CASSQRDRGTGHTEAFF. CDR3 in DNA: TGCGCCAGCAGCCAACGGGACAGGGGAACGGGGCACACTGAAGCTTTCTTT.

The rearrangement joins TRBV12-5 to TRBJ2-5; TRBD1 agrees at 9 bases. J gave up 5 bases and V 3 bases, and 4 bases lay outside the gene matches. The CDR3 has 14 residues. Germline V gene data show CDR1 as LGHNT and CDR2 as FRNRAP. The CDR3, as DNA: TGTGCTAGTGGTTTCACAGGGGGCGGTGAGACCCAGTACTTC. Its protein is CASGFTGGGETQYF.

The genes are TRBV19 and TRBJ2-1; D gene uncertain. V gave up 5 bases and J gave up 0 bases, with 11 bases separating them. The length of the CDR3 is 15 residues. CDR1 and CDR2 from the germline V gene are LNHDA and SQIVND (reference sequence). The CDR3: CASSAHRSSYNEQFF. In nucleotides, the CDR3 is TGTGCCAGTAGTGCCCACCGGAGCTCCTACAATGAGCAGTTCTTC.

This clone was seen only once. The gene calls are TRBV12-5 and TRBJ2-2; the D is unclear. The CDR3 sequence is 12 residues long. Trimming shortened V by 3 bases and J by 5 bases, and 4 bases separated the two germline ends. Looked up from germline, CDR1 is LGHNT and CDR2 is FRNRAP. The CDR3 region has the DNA TGTGCTAGTGGTTTAGGGACCGGGGAGCTGTTTTTT. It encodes CASGLGTGELFF. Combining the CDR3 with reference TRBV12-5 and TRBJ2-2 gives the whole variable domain DARVTQTPRHKVTEMGQEVTMRCQPILGHNTVFWYRQTMMQGLELLAYFRNRAPLDDSGMPKDRFSAEMPDATLATLKIQPSEPRDSAVYFCASGLGTGELFFGEGSRLTVL.

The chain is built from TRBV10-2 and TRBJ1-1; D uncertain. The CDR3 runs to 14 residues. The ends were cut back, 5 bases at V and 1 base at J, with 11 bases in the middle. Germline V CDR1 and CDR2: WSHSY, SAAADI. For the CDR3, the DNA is TGCGCCAGCAGTCTTGACGGACCGAACACTGAAGCTTTCTTT. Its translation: CASSLDGPNTEAFF.

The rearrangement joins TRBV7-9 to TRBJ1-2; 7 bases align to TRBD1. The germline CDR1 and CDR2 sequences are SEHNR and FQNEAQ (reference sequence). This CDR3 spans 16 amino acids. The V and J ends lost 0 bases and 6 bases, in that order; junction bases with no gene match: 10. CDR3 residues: CASSLAGGQMMHGYTF. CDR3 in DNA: TGTGCCAGCAGCTTAGCTGGGGGACAGATGATGCATGGCTACACCTTC.

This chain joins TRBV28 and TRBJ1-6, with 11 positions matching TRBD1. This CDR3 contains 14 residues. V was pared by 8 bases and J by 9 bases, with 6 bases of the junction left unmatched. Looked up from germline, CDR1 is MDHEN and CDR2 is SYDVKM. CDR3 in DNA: TGTGCCAGCCTGCTAGGGACAGGGGGTTCACCCCTCCACTTT. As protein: CASLLGTGGSPLHF. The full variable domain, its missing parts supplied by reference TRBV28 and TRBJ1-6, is DVKVTQSSRYLVKRTGEKVFLECVQDMDHENMFWYRQDPGLGLRLIYFSYDVKMKEKGDIPEGYSVSREKKERFSLILESASTNQTSMYLCASLLGTGGSPLHFGNGTRLTVT.

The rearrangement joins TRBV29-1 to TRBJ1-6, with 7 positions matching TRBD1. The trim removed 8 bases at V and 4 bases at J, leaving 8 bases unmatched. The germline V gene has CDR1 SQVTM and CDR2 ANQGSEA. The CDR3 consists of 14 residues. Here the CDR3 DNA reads TGCAGCTATAGGACAGGAGGTTATAATTCACCCCTCCACTTT. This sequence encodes CSYRTGGYNSPLHF.

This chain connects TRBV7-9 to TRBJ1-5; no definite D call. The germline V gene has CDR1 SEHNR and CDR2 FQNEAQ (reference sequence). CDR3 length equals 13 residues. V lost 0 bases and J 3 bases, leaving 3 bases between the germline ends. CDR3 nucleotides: TGTGCCAGCAGCTTAGCTCCCAATCAGCCCCAGCATTTT. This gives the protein CASSLAPNQPQHF. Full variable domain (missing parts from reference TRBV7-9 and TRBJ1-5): DTGVSQNPRHKITKRGQNVTFRCDPISEHNRLYWYRQTLGQGPEFLTYFQNEAQLEKSRLLSDRFSAERPKGSFSTLEIQRTEQGDSAMYLCASSLAPNQPQHFGDGTRLSIL.

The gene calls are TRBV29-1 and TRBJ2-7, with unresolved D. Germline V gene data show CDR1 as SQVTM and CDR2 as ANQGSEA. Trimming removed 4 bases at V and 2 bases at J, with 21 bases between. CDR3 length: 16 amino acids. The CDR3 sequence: CSVVPSVGVVAYEQYF. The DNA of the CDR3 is TGCAGCGTTGTGCCTTCGGTTGGAGTGGTGGCCTACGAGCAGTACTTC.

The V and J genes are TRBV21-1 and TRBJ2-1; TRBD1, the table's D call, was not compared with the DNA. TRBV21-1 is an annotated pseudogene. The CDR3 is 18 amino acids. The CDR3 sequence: CASSKGGGGTDSYNEQFF. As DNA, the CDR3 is TGTGCCAGCAGCAAAGGGGGAGGCGGGACAGACTCCTACAATGAGCAGTTCTTC.

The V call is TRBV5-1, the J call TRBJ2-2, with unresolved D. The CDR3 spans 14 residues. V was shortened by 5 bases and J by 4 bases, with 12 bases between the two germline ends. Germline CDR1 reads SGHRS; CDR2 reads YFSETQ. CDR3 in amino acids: CASRLGSATGELFF. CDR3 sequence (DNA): TGCGCCAGCAGGTTAGGGTCGGCCACCGGGGAGCTGTTTTTT.